This is a list of T cell receptor beta chains from one sample in a study of shared clonotypes between healthy human individuals. Clones were read by immunoSEQ multiplex PCR, and TCRdb kept only the in-frame ones, dropping some. The sample yields 1,500,000 or so clones, roughly 96% seen once. Sequencing was carried out using naive CD4+ T cells sorted from blood. The receptors stem from a man younger than 40 in good health. CDR3s include the opening cysteine and the closing phenylalanine or tryptophan. D genes are given only for firm matches. Size tells how often a clone was seen (once, few, many) or the class of an expanded clone, and some rows leave it out.

cdr3_nt	cdr3_aa	clone_size	v_call	j_call	d_call
TGTGCCAGCAGTTCCCGTGGGCGATTGAACTATGGCTACACCTTC	CASSSRGRLNYGYTF	once	TRBV27	TRBJ1-2	-
TGTGCCAGCAGCGGTAAACAGGGGACCACTGAAGCTTTCTTT	CASSGKQGTTEAFF	-	TRBV5-4	TRBJ1-1	TRBD1
TGTGCCAGCAGCTTGGGTACGGGCGAAGAGACCCAGTACTTC	CASSLGTGEETQYF	-	TRBV7-6	TRBJ2-5	-
TGTGCCAGTCGAAAATGGGAAATGAGTGAGGGGGAAGCTTTCTTT	CASRKWEMSEGEAFF	-	TRBV19	TRBJ1-1	-
TGTGCCAGCAGCTCGCCCGCCCCCGGGGAGCTGTTTTTT	CASSSPAPGELFF	-	TRBV5-4	TRBJ2-2	-
TGTGCCAGTAGTGTTTCAGGGGCATACGAGCAGTACTTC	CASSVSGAYEQYF	-	TRBV19	TRBJ2-7	-
TGTGCCGCGGCTCCCCGGACAGAGTGGAACACTGAAGCTTTCTTT	CAAAPRTEWNTEAFF	-	TRBV7-9	TRBJ1-1	-
TGTGCCAGCACCCAACTAATGGGGACAGTATACGAGCAGTACTTC	CASTQLMGTVYEQYF	-	TRBV28	TRBJ2-7	TRBD1
TGCGCCAGCAGCTTACTGAGGACGAACACCGGGGAGCTGTTTTTT	CASSLLRTNTGELFF	-	TRBV5-1	TRBJ2-2	-
TGTGCCAGCAGTTTACAGGGGGCCACTGAAGCTTTCTTT	CASSLQGATEAFF	-	TRBV9	TRBJ1-1	TRBD1
TGTGCCAGCAGGTCCTCCCGGGACAGGGAAAATCAGCCCCAGCATTTT	CASRSSRDRENQPQHF	-	TRBV21-1	TRBJ1-5	-
TGTGCCATCAGTGAGGGGATGGGACAGCAAGAGACCCAGTACTTC	CAISEGMGQQETQYF	-	TRBV10-3	TRBJ2-5	TRBD1
TGCGCCAGCAGCTTTAAGGACAGGAATATTTACGAGCAGTACTTC	CASSFKDRNIYEQYF	-	TRBV5-1	TRBJ2-7	TRBD1
TGTGGCAGGTGCATAATAACACAAAGTCGGGCCAACGTCCTGACTTTC	CGRCIITQSRANVLTF	-	TRBV8-2	TRBJ2-6	-
TGTGCCAGCAGTGAAAAGCGGCCGAGCTCCTACAATGAGCAGTTCTTC	CASSEKRPSSYNEQFF	-	TRBV6-1	TRBJ2-1	-
TGTGCCAGCAGCTTCCGGGAGCGGGATACGCAGTATTTT	CASSFRERDTQYF	-	TRBV7-9	TRBJ2-3	-
TGTGCCAGCAGTGTAGGGACTGTCAAAAACATTCAGTACTTC	CASSVGTVKNIQYF	-	TRBV6-1	TRBJ2-4	-
TGTGCCAGTAGTGTCAAAGGGACAGTTAGCAATCAGCCCCAGCATTTT	CASSVKGTVSNQPQHF	-	TRBV19	TRBJ1-5	TRBD1
TGTGCTAGCAGCCTAGGACGCGCAGATACGCAGTATTTT	CASSLGRADTQYF	once	TRBV7-7	TRBJ2-3	-
TGTGCTAGTGGAACCACCTCGGCGGCTACGGAGTCGGGGGAGCTGTTTTTT	CASGTTSAATESGELFF	-	TRBV12-5	TRBJ2-2	-